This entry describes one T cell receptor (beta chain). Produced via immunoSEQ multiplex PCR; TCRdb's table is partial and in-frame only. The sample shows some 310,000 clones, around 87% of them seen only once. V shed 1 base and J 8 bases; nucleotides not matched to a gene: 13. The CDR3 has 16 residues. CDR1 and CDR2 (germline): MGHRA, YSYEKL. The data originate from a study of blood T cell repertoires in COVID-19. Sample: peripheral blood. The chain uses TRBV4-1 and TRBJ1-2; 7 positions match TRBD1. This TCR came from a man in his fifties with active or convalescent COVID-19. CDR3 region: CASSQVVTGWEKGYTF. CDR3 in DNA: TGCGCCAGCAGCCAAGTCGTGACAGGGTGGGAGAAGGGCTACACCTTC.